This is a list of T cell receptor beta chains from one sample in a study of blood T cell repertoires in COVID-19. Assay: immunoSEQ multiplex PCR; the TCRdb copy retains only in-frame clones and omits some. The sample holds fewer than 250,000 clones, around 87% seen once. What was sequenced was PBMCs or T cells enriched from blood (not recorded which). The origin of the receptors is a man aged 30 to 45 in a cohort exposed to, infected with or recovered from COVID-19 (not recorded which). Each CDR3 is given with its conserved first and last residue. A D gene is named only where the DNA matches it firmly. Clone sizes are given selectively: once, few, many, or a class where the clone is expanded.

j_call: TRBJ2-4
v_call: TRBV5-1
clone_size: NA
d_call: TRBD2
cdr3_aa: CASSGTSGRTKNIQYF
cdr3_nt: TGCGCCAGCAGCGGGACTAGCGGGAGGACCAAAAACATTCAGTACTTC

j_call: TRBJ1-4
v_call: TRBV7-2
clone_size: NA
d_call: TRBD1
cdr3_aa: CASSHPRQGANEKLFF
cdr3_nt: TGTGCCAGCAGCCATCCCCGACAGGGGGCAAATGAAAAACTGTTTTTT

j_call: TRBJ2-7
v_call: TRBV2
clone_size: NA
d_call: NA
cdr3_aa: CASRSTWEQYF
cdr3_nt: TGTGCCAGCAGGTCAACATGGGAGCAGTACTTC

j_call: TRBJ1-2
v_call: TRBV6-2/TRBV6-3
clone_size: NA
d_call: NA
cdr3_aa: CASSRTENYGYTF
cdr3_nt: TGTGCCAGCAGCCGGACAGAAAACTATGGCTACACCTTC

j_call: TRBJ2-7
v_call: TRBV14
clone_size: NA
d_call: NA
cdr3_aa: CASSQGRGRGRVSTYEQYF
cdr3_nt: TGTGCCAGCAGCCAAGGACGGGGCAGGGGAAGGGTTTCAACCTACGAGCAGTACTTC

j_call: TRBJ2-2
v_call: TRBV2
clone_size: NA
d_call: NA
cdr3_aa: CASSFTGRDTGELFF
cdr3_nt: TGTGCCAGCAGTTTTACAGGGAGGGACACCGGGGAGCTGTTTTTT

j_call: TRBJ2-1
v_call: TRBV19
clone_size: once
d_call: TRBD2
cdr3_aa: CASSASGGYYNEQFF
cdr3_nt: TGTGCCAGTAGTGCATCCGGGGGGTACTACAATGAGCAGTTCTTC

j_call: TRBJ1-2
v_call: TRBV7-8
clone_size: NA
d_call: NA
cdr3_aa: CASSARLLYGYTF
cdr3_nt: TGTGCCAGCAGCGCGAGACTGCTCTATGGCTACACCTTC

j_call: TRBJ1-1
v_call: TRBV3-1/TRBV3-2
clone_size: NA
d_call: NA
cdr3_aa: CASSQEGRVNTEAFF
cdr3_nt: TGTGCCAGCAGCCAAGAAGGCAGGGTGAACACTGAAGCTTTCTTT

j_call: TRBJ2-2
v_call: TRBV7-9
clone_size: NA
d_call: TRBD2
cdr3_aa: CASSLPSGSGTGELFF
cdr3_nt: TGTGCCAGCAGCTTACCTAGCGGGAGTGGGACCGGGGAGCTGTTTTTT

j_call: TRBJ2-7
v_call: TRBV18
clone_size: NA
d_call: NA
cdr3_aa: CASSQKRASYEQYF
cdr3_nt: TGTGCCAGCTCACAGAAGCGGGCCTCCTACGAGCAGTACTTC

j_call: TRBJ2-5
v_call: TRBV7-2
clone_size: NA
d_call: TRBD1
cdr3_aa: CASSHAKDRETQYF
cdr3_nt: TGTGCCAGCAGCCACGCTAAGGACAGGGAGACCCAGTACTTC

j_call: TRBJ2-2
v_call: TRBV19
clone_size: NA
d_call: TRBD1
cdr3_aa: CASSGTGSGELFF
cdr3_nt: TGTGCCAGTAGTGGGACAGGGTCCGGGGAGCTGTTTTTT

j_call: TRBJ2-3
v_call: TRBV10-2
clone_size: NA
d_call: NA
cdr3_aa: CASKDRTFTDTQYF
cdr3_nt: TGCGCCAGCAAAGACAGAACCTTCACAGATACGCAGTATTTT

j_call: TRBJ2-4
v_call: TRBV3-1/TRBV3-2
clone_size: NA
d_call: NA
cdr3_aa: CASSQGTRSLAKNIQYF
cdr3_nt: TGTGCCAGCAGCCAAGGCACCAGATCTCTAGCCAAAAACATTCAGTACTTC

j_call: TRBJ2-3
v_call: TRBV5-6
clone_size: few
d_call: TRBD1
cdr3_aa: CASSSGPGTGGTDTQYF
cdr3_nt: TGTGCCAGCAGCTCCGGGCCCGGGACAGGGGGGACAGATACGCAGTATTTT

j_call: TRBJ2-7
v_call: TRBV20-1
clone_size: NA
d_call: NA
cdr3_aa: CSARDPYEQYF
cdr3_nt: TGCAGTGCTAGAGATCCGTACGAGCAGTACTTC

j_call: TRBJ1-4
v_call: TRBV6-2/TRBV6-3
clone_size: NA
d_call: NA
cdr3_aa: CASSSNRIATNEKLFF
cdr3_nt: TGTGCCAGCAGTTCGAACAGGATCGCAACTAATGAAAAACTGTTTTTT

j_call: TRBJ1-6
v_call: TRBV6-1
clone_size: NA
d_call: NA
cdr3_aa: CASSEEGFNGNSPLHF
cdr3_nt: TGTGCCAGCAGTGAGGAGGGGTTTAACGGTAATTCACCCCTCCACTTT

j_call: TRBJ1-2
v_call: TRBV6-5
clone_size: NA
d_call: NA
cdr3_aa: CATGGVDYGYTF
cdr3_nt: TGTGCCACCGGGGGGGTTGACTATGGCTACACCTTC

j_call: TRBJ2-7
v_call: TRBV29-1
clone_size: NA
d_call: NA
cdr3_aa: CSYIYTGSSYEQYF
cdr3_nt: TGCAGTTATATCTACACAGGGTCTTCCTACGAGCAGTACTTC

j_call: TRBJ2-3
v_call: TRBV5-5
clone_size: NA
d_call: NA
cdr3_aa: CASSFDSSRADTQYF
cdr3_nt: TGTGCCAGCAGCTTCGACTCATCGCGTGCGGATACGCAGTATTTT

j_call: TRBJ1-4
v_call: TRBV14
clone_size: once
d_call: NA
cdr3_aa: CASSHGSGKLFF
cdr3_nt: TGTGCCAGCAGCCATGGTAGTGGAAAACTGTTTTTT

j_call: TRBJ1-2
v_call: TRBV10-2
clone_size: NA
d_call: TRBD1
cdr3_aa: CASQRQGDGYTF
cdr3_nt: TGCGCCAGCCAACGACAGGGTGATGGCTACACCTTC

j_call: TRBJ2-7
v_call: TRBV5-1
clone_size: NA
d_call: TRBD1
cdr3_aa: CASSITGTAYEQYF
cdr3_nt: TGCGCCAGCAGCATAACCGGGACAGCCTACGAGCAGTACTTC

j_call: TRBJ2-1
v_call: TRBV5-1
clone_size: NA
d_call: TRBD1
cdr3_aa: CASSLGRGRDNEQFF
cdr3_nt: TGCGCCAGCAGCTTGGGCAGGGGGCGCGACAATGAGCAGTTCTTC

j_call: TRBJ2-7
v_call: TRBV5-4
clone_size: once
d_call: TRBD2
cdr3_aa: CASRQTSGSTVQYF
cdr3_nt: TGTGCCAGCAGGCAGACTAGCGGGAGTACGGTGCAGTACTTC

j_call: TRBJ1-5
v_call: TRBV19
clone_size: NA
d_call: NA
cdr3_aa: CASSTGIIGSGSSSNQPQHF
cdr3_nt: TGTGCCAGTAGTACCGGGATTATTGGATCGGGCAGCTCTAGCAATCAGCCCCAGCATTTT

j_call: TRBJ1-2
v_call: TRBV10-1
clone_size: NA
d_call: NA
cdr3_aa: CASSARTNYGYTF
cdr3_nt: TGCGCCAGCAGTGCGCGGACTAACTATGGCTACACCTTC

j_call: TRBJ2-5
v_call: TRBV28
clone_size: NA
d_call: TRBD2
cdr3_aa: CASSLSLAGRETQYF
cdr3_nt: TGTGCCAGCAGTTTAAGCCTAGCGGGAAGGGAGACCCAGTACTTC

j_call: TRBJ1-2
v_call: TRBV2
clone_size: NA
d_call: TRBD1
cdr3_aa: CASGLEGGTGFTRYGYTF
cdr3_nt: TGTGCCAGCGGCCTAGAGGGGGGGACAGGGTTTACGAGATATGGCTACACCTTC

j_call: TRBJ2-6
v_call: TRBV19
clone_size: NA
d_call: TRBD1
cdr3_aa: CASKTGSGANVLTF
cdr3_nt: TGTGCCAGCAAGACAGGGTCTGGGGCCAACGTCCTGACTTTC

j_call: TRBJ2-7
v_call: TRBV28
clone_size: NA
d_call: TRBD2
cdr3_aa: CASSPGTNQPHEQYF
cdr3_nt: TGTGCCAGCAGCCCCGGGACTAACCAGCCCCACGAGCAGTACTTC

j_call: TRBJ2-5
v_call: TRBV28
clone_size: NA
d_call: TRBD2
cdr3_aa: CASSLLRTSGRGTETQYF
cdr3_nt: TGTGCCAGCAGTTTACTAAGGACTAGCGGGAGGGGGACGGAGACCCAGTACTTC

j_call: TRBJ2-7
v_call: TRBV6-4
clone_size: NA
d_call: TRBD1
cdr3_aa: CATSKGQGAFYEQYF
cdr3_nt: TGTGCCACCTCCAAGGGACAGGGGGCGTTTTACGAGCAGTACTTC

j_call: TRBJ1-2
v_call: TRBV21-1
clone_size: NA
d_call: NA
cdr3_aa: CASSGTGGAFSYTF
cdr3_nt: TGTGCCAGCAGCGGGACAGGGGGCGCGTTTAGCTACACCTTC

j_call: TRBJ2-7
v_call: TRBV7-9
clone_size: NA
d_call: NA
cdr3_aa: CASSSTYEQYF
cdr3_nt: TGTGCCAGCAGCTCAACCTACGAGCAGTACTTC

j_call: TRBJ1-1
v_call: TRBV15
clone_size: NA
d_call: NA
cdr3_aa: CATSRDPNTEAFF
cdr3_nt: TGTGCCACCAGCAGAGATCCAAACACTGAAGCTTTCTTT

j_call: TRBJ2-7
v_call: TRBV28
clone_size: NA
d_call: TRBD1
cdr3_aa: CASSTPGQGTNEQYF
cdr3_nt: TGTGCCAGCAGTACTCCGGGACAGGGGACGAACGAGCAGTACTTC

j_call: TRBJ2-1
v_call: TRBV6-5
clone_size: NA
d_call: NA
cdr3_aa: CAAGQGPYNEQFF
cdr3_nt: TGTGCCGCCGGGCAGGGGCCCTACAATGAGCAGTTCTTC

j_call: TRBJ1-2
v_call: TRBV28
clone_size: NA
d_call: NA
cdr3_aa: CASTQVGSSYYGYTF
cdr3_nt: TGTGCCAGCACCCAGGTGGGCAGTTCTTACTATGGCTACACCTTC

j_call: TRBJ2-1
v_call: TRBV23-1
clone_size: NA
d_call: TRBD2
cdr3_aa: CASSQYSVGSREVFYNEQFF
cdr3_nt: TGCGCCAGCAGTCAATACAGTGTGGGCTCGCGGGAGGTCTTCTACAATGAGCAGTTCTTC

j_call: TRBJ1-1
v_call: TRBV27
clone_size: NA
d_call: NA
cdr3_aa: CASSSGGFGNTEAFF
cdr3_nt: TGTGCCAGCAGTTCGGGAGGGTTTGGGAACACTGAAGCTTTCTTT

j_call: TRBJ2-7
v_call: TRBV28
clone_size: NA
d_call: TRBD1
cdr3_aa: CASQVAGGNYEQYF
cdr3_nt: TGTGCCAGCCAGGTGGCAGGGGGAAACTACGAGCAGTACTTC

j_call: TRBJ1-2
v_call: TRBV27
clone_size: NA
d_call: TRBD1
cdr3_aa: CASSTRQGGYGYTF
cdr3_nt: TGTGCCAGCAGTACAAGACAGGGGGGTTATGGCTACACCTTC

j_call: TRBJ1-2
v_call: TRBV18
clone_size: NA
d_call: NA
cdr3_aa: CASSPSGDYGYTF
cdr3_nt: TGTGCCAGCTCACCGTCAGGGGACTATGGCTACACCTTC

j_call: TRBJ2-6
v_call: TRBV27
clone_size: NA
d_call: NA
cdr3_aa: CASSLRLFGTPASGANVLTF
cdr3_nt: TGTGCCAGCAGCCTCCGACTTTTCGGGACACCGGCCTCTGGGGCCAACGTCCTGACTTTC

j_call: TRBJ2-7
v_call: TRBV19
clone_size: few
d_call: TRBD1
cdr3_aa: CASSELRDRANEQYF
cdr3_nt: TGTGCCAGTAGTGAACTCCGGGACAGGGCGAACGAGCAGTACTTC